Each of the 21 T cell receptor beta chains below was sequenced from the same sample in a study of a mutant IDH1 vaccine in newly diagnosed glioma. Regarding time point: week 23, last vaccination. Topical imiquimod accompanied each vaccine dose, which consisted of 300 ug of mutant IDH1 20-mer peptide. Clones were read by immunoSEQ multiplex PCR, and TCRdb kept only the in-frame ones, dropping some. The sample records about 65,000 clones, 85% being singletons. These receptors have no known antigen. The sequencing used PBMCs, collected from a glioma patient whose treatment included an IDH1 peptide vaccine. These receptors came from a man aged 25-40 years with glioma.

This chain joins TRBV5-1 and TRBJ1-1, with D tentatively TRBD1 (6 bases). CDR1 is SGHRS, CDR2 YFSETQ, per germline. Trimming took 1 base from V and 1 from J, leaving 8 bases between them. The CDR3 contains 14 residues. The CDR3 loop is CASSLTGWNTEAFF. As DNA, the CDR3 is TGCGCCAGCAGCTTGACAGGGTGGAACACTGAAGCTTTCTTT.

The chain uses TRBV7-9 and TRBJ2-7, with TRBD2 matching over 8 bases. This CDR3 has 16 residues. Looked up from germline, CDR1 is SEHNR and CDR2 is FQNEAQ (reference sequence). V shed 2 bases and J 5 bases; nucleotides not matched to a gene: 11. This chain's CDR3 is CASSLSPGRVEDEQYF. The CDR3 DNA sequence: TGTGCCAGCAGCTTAAGCCCCGGGAGGGTAGAGGACGAGCAGTACTTC.

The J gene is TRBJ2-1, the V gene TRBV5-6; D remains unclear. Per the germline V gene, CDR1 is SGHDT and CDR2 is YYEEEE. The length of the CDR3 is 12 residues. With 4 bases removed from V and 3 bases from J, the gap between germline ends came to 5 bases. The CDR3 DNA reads TGTGCCAGCAGCGTGAACTACAATGAGCAGTTCTTC. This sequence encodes CASSVNYNEQFF.

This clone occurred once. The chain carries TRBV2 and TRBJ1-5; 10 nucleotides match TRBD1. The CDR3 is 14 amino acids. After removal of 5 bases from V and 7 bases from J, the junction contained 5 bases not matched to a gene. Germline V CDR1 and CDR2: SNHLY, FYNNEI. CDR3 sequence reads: CASSWDRGKQPQHF. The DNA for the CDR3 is TGTGCCAGCAGTTGGGACAGGGGAAAACAGCCCCAGCATTTT.

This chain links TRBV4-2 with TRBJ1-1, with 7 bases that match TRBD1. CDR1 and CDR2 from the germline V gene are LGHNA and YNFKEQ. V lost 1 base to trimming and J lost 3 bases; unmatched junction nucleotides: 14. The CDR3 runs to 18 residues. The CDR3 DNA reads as TGTGCCAGCAGCCAAGTTTTCGCCCAGGGGGTGGGGGACACTGAAGCTTTCTTT. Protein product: CASSQVFAQGVGDTEAFF.

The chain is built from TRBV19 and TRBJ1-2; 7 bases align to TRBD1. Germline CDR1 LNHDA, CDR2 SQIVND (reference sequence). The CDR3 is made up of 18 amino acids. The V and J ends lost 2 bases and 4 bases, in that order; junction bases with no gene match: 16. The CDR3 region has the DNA TGTGCCAGTAGTATAACTCAGGGGGGAGCCGCCAGGGCCTATGGCTACACCTTC. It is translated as CASSITQGGAARAYGYTF.

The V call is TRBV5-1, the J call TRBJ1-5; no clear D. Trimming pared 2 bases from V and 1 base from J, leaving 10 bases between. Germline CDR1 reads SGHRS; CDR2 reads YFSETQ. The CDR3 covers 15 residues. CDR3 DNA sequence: TGCGCCAGCAGCTTCGATGGCCAGAGCAATCAGCCCCAGCATTTT. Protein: CASSFDGQSNQPQHF.

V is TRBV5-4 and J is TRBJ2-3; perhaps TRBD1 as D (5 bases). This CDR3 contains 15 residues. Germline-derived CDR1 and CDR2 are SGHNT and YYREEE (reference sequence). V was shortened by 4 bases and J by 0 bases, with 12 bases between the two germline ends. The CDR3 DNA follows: TGTGCCAGCAGCGGGTCAGGGCGAAGCACAGATACGCAGTATTTT. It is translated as CASSGSGRSTDTQYF.

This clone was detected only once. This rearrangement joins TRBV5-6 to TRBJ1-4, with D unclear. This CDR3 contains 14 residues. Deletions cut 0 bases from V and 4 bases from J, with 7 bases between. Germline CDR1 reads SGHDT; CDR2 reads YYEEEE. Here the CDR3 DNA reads TGTGCCAGCAGCTTGGGGCGGATTAATGAAAAACTGTTTTTT. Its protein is CASSLGRINEKLFF. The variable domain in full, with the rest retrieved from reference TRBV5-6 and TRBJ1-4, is DAGVTQSPTHLIKTRGQQVTLRCSPKSGHDTVSWYQQALGQGPQFIFQYYEEEERQRGNFPDRFSGHQFPNYSSELNVNALLLGDSALYLCASSLGRINEKLFFGSGTQLSVL.

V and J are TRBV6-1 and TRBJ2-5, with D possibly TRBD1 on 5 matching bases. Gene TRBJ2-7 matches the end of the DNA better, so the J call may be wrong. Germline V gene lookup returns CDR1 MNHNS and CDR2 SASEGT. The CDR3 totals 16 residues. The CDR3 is CASSEWSGLNSYEQYF. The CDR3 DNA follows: TGTGCCAGCAGTGAATGGTCAGGGCTAAACTCCTACGAGCAGTACTTC.

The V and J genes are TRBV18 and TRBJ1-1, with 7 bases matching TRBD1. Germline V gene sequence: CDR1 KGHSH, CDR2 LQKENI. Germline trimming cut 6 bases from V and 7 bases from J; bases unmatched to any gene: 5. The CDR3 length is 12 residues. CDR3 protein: CASSPDRSEAFF. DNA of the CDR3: TGTGCCAGCTCCCCGGACAGGAGTGAAGCTTTCTTT.

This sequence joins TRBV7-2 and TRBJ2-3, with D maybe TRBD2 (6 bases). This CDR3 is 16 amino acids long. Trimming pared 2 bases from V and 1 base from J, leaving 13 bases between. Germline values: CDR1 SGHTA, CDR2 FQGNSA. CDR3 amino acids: CASSLRPRERTDTQYF. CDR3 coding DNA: TGTGCCAGCAGCTTACGCCCGCGGGAACGCACAGATACGCAGTATTTT.

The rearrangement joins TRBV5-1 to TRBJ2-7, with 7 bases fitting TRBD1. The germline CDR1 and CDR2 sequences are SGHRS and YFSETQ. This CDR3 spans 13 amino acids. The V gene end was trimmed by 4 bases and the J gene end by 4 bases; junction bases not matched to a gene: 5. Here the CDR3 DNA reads TGCGCCAGCAGCGGGACAGCCCGTTACGAGCAGTACTTC. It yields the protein CASSGTARYEQYF.

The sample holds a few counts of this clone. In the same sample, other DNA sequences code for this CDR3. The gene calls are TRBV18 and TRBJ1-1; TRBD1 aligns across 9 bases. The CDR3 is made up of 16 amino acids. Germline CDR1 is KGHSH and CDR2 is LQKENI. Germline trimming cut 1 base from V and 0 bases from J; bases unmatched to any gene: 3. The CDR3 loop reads CASSPRTGGVNTEAFF. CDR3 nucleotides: TGTGCCAGCTCACCACGAACAGGGGGCGTGAACACTGAAGCTTTCTTT.

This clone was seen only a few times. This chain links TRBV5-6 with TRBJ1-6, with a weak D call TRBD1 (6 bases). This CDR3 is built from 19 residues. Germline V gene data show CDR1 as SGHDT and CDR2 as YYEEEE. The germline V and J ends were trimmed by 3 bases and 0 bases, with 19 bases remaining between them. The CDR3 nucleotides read TGTGCCAGCAGCTCCGGACAGCTGAGCATGAGCTCCTATAATTCACCCCTCCACTTT. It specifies CASSSGQLSMSSYNSPLHF.

The CDR3 reads CASSLVPGGEQYF. The DNA of the CDR3 is TGTGCCAGCAGCTTAGTGCCGGGGGGTGAGCAGTACTTC. This chain uses TRBV7-2 with TRBJ2-5; 7 bases fit TRBD2. The CDR3 length is 13 residues. The junction had 7 bases not matched to a gene; V was cut back by 1 base and J by 11 bases. Germline CDR1 is SGHTA and CDR2 is FQGNSA.

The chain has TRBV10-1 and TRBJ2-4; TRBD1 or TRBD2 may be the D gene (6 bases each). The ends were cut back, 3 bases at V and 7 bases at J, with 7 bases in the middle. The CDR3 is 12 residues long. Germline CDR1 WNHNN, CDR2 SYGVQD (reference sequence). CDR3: CASSEGGNIQYF. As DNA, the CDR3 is TGCGCCAGCAGTGAAGGGGGGAACATTCAGTACTTC.

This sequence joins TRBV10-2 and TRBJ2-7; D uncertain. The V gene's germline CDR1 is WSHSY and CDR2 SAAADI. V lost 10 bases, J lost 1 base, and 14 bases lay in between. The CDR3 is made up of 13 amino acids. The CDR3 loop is CATYGQQSYEQYF. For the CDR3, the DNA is TGCGCCACCTATGGCCAGCAATCCTACGAGCAGTACTTC.

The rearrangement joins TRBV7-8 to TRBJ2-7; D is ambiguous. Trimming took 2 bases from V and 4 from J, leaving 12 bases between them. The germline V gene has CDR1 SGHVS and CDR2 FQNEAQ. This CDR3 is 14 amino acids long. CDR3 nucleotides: TGTGCCAGCAGCTTATCATACTATACGTACGAGCAGTACTTC. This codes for CASSLSYYTYEQYF. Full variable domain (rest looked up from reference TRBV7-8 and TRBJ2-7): GAGVSQSPRYKVAKRGQDVALRCDPISGHVSLFWYQQALGQGPEFLTYFQNEAQLDKSGLPSDRFFAERPEGSVSTLKIQRTQQEDSAVYLCASSLSYYTYEQYFGPGTRLTVT.

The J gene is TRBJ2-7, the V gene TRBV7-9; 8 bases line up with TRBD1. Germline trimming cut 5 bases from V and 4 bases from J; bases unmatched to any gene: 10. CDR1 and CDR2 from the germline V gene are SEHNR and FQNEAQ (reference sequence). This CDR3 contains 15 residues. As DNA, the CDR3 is TGTGCCAGCAGCCCGTCCGGGACAGGACCGTACGAGCAGTACTTC. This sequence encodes CASSPSGTGPYEQYF.

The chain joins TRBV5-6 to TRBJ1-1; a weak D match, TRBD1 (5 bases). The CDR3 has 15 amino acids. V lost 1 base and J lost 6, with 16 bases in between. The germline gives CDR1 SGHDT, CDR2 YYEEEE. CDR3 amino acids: CASSLYSREGAEAFF. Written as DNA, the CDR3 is TGTGCCAGCAGCTTGTACTCCAGGGAAGGGGCTGAAGCTTTCTTT.